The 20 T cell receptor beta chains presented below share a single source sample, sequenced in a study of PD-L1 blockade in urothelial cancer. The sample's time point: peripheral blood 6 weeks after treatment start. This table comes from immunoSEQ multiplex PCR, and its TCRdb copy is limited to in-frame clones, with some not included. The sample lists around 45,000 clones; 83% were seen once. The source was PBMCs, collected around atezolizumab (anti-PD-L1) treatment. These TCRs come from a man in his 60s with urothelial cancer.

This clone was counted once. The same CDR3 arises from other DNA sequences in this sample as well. In nucleotides, the CDR3 is TGTGCCAGCAGGCACGAGGCGGCATACGAGCAGTACTTC. Protein: CASRHEAAYEQYF. J is TRBJ2-7 and V is TRBV6-8; D remains ambiguous. The V end was cut by 6 bases, the J end by 4 bases, with 13 bases between. Germline loops: CDR1 MNHGY, CDR2 SAAAGT. This CDR3 has 13 residues.

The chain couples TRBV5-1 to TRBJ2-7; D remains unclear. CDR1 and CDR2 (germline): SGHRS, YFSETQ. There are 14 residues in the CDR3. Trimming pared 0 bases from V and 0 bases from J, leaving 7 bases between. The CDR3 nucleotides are TGCGCCAGCAGCTTGGATAACAACTCCTACGAGCAGTACTTC. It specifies CASSLDNNSYEQYF.

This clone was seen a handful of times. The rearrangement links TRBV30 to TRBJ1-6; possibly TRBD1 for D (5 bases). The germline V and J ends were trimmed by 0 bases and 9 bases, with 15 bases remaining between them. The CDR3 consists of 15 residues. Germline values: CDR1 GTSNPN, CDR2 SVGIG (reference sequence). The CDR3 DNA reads TGTGCCTGGAGTGTACTCCGGGGGAAACGTTCACCCCTCCACTTT. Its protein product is CAWSVLRGKRSPLHF. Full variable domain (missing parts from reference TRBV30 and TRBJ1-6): SQTIHQWPATLVQPVGSPLSLECTVEGTSNPNLYWYRQAAGRGLQLLFYSVGIGQISSEVPQNLSASRPQDRQFILSSKKLLLSDSGFYLCAWSVLRGKRSPLHFGNGTRLTVT.

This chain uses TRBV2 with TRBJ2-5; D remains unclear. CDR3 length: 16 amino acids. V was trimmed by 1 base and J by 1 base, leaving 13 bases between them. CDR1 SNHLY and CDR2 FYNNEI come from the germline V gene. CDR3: CASSEGLEYSQETQYF. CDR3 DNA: TGTGCCAGCAGTGAAGGACTGGAATATTCCCAAGAGACCCAGTACTTC.

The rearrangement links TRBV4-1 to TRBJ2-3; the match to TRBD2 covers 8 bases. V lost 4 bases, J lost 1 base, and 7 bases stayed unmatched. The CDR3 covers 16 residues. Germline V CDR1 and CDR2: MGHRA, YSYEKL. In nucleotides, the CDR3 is TGCGCCAGCAGCCGAACGACTAGCGAGGGCACAGATACGCAGTATTTT. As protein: CASSRTTSEGTDTQYF.

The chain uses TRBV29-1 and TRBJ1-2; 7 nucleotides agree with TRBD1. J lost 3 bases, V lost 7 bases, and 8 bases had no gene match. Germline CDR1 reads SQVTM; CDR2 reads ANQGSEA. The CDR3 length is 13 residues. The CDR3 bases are TGCAGCGGTGGGTTGGGGACAGACTATGGCTACACCTTC. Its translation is CSGGLGTDYGYTF.

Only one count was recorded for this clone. The CDR3 spells CASSSSTLTGLLNYGYTF. Written as DNA, the CDR3 is TGTGCCAGCAGCTCTTCTACCTTGACTGGCCTCTTAAACTATGGCTACACCTTC. The chain joins TRBV7-2 to TRBJ1-2, with no clear D. Germline CDR1 and CDR2: SGHTA and FQGNSA. The CDR3 is 18 amino acids. V was pared by 4 bases and J by 2 bases, with 23 bases between.

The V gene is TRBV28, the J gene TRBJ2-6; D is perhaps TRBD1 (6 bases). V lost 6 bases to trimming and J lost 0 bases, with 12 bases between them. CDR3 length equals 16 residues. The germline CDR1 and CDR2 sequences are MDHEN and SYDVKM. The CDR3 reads CASRTGPSSGANVLTF. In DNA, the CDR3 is TGTGCCAGCAGAACAGGGCCAAGCTCTGGGGCCAACGTCCTGACTTTC. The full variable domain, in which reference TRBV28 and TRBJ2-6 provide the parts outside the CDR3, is DVKVTQSSRYLVKRTGEKVFLECVQDMDHENMFWYRQDPGLGLRLIYFSYDVKMKEKGDIPEGYSVSREKKERFSLILESASTNQTSMYLCASRTGPSSGANVLTFGAGSRLTVL.

CDR3 coding DNA: TGTGCCTGGAGGGGCCACCAGGGCGACTATGAAAAACTGTTTTTT. Translating gives CAWRGHQGDYEKLFF. The rearrangement joins TRBV30 to TRBJ1-4; possibly TRBD1 for D (5 bases). V dropped 3 bases and J dropped 6 bases, with 17 bases sitting between them. CDR1 and CDR2 (germline): GTSNPN, SVGIG (reference sequence). CDR3 size: 15 residues.

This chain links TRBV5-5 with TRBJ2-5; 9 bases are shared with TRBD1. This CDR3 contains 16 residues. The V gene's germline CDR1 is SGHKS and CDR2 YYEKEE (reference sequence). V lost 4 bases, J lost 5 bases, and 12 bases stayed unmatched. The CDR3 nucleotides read TGTGCCAGCAGCGCCACGGGGACAGGGAAATTCGAGACCCAGTACTTC. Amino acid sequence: CASSATGTGKFETQYF.

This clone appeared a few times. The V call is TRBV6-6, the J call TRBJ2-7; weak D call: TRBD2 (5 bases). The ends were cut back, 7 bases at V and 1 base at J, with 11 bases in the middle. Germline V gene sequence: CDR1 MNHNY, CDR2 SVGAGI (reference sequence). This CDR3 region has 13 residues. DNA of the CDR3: TGTGCCAGCACCCCGACGGGATCCTACGAGCAGTACTTC. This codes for CASTPTGSYEQYF.

The CDR3 loop reads CASSLRTSGGAANEQFF. In DNA form, the CDR3 reads TGCGCCAGCAGCCTAAGGACTAGCGGGGGGGCAGCTAATGAGCAGTTCTTC. The chain couples TRBV4-1 to TRBJ2-1; 15 nucleotides align to TRBD2. Trimming took 4 bases from V and 7 from J; bases not matched to a gene: 8. The CDR3 length is 17 residues. Germline V gene data show CDR1 as MGHRA and CDR2 as YSYEKL.

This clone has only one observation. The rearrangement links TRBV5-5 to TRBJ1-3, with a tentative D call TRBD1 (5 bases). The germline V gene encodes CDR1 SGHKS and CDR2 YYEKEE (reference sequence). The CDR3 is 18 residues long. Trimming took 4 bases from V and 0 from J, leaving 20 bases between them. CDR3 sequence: CASSPDLGLGFSGNTIYF. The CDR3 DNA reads TGTGCCAGCAGCCCTGATCTGGGGCTCGGGTTCTCTGGAAACACCATATATTTT.

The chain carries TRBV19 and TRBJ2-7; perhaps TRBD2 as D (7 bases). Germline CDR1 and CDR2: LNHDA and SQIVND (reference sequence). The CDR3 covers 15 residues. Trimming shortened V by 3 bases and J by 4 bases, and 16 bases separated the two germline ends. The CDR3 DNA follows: TGTGCCAGTAGTATCTCCAGCAGGGGAGGGTACGAGCAGTACTTC. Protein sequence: CASSISSRGGYEQYF. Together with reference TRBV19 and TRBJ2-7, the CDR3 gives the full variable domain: DGGITQSPKYLFRKEGQNVTLSCEQNLNHDAMYWYRQDPGQGLRLIYYSQIVNDFQKGDIAEGYSVSREKKESFPLTVTSAQKNPTAFYLCASSISSRGGYEQYFGPGTRLTVT.

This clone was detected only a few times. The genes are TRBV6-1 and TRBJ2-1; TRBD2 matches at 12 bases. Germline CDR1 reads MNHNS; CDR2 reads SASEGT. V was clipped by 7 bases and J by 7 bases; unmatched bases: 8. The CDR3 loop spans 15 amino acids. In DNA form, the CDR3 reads TGTGCCAGCACCCTAGCGGGGGGGCTGGGTAATGAGCAGTTCTTC. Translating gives CASTLAGGLGNEQFF.

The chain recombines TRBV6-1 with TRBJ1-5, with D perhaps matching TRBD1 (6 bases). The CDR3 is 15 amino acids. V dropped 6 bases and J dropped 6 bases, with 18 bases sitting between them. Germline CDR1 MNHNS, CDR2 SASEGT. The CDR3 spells CASSTRGGPAQPQHF. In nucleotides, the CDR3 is TGTGCCAGCAGCACGAGGGGGGGACCCGCTCAGCCCCAGCATTTT.

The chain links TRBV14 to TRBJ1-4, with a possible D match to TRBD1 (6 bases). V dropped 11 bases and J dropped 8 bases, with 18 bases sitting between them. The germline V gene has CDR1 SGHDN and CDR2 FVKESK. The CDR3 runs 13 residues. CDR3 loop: CAGLDRLGEKLFF. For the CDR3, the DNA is TGTGCCGGGTTGGACAGACTTGGGGAAAAACTGTTTTTT.

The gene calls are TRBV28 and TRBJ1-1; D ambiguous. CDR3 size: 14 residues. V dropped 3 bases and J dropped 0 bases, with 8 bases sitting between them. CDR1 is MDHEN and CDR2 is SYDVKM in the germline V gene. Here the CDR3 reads CASSFFGMNTEAFF. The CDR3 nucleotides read TGTGCCAGCAGTTTTTTCGGGATGAACACTGAAGCTTTCTTT.

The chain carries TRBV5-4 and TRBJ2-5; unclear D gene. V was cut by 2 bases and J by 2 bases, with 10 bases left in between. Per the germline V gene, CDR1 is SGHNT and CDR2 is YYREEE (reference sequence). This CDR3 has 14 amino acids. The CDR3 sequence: CASSFGVQQETQYF. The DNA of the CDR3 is TGTGCCAGCAGCTTCGGCGTACAGCAAGAGACCCAGTACTTC.

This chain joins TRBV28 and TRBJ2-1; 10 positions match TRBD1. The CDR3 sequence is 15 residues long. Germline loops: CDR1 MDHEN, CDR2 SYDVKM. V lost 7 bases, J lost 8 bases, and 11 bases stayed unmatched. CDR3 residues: CASTGRQGALDEQFF. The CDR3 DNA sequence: TGTGCCAGCACGGGAAGACAGGGGGCGTTGGATGAGCAGTTCTTC.